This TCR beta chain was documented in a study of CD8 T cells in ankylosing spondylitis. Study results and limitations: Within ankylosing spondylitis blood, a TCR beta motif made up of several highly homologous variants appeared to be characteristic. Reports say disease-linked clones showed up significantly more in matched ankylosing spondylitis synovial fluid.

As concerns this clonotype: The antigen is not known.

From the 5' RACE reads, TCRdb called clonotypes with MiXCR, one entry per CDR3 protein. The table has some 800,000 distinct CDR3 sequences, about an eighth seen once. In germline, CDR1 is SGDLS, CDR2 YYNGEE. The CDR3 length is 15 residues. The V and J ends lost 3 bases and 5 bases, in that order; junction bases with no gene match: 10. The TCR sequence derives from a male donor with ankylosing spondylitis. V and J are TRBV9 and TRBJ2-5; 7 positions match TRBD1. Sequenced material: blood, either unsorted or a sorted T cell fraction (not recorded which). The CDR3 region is CASSGPGQHGETQYF. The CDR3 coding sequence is TGTGCCAGCAGCGGACCGGGACAGCACGGGGAGACCCAGTACTTC.